What follows are 25 T cell receptor beta chains derived from one specimen sequenced in a study of blood T cell repertoires in COVID-19. Libraries were prepared by immunoSEQ multiplex PCR; TCRdb keeps only in-frame clonotypes and omits some of them. The sample holds under 200,000 clones; more than 85% are singletons and the top ten take about 0.95%. Material: peripheral blood. The receptors were sampled from a young man with acute or convalescent COVID-19.

The CDR3 nucleotides are TGTGCCAGCAGCTTAGATGGGACAGGGATCGAACCTAACTATGGCTACACCTTC. Translated: CASSLDGTGIEPNYGYTF. The genes are TRBV7-3 and TRBJ1-2; 9 bases line up with TRBD1. CDR1 and CDR2 from the germline V gene are SGHTA and FQGTGA. The trim removed 2 bases at V and 0 bases at J, leaving 10 bases unmatched. This CDR3 has 18 amino acids.

The chain employs TRBV6-6 and TRBJ2-5; 7 nucleotides align to TRBD1. From germline, CDR1 is MNHNY and CDR2 SVGAGI (reference sequence). Germline trimming cut 6 bases from V and 5 bases from J; bases unmatched to any gene: 3. The CDR3 is made up of 12 amino acids. The CDR3 protein is CASRDRLETQYF. The CDR3 region has the DNA TGTGCCAGCAGGGACAGGCTGGAGACCCAGTACTTC.

The CDR3 loop is CASIWTGKETQYF. Here the CDR3 DNA reads TGTGCCAGCATTTGGACAGGGAAAGAGACCCAGTACTTC. This chain links TRBV2 with TRBJ2-5, with TRBD1 matching 8 bases. Per germline, CDR1 SNHLY and CDR2 FYNNEI. V shed 7 bases and J 3 bases; nucleotides not matched to a gene: 4. The CDR3 extends over 13 amino acids.

The V and J genes are TRBV7-9 and TRBJ2-3, with 12 bases fitting TRBD2. J gave up 2 bases and V 4 bases, and 10 bases lay outside the gene matches. Germline values: CDR1 SEHNR, CDR2 FQNEAQ (reference sequence). The CDR3 has 18 residues. The CDR3 region has the DNA TGTGCCAGCAGCTCAACTAGCGGGGGGACCGATGTCACAGATACGCAGTATTTT. Protein sequence: CASSSTSGGTDVTDTQYF.

The gene calls are TRBV9 and TRBJ1-2, with D unclear. The germline gives CDR1 SGDLS, CDR2 YYNGEE. This CDR3 comprises 12 residues. V shed 7 bases and J shed 0 bases, with 7 bases lying between them. The DNA for the CDR3 is TGTGCCAGCTCGTCTACTAACTATGGCTACACCTTC. Translating it yields CASSSTNYGYTF.

The chain recombines TRBV28 with TRBJ2-7; 10 nucleotides match TRBD1. Germline V lookup: CDR1 MDHEN, CDR2 SYDVKM. This CDR3 has 15 amino acids. Unmatched junction bases numbered 8, after V lost 7 bases and J lost 2 bases. CDR3 bases: TGTGCCAGCACCCCGACCGGACAGGGGGCCTACGAGCAGTACGTC. This gives the protein CASTPTGQGAYEQYV.

V is TRBV7-2 and J is TRBJ2-2; 13 bases line up with TRBD2. The CDR3 covers 15 residues. The junction had 3 bases not matched to a gene; V was cut back by 5 bases and J by 6 bases. CDR1 SGHTA and CDR2 FQGNSA come from the germline V gene. The CDR3 loop reads CASSKGLAGAGELFF. The CDR3 bases are TGTGCCAGCAGCAAAGGACTAGCGGGGGCCGGGGAGCTGTTTTTT.

The chain carries TRBV7-3 and TRBJ1-1, with D uncertain. Germline CDR1 SGHTA, CDR2 FQGTGA. The CDR3 spans 13 residues. V dropped 5 bases and J dropped 1 base, with 8 bases sitting between them. The CDR3 loop reads CASSRTENTEAFF. The CDR3 DNA reads TGTGCCAGCAGCCGAACAGAGAACACTGAAGCTTTCTTT.

V gene TRBV5-8 combines with J gene TRBJ2-3; the match to TRBD2 covers 7 bases. Losses at the gene ends were 3 bases for V and 6 bases for J; bases not matched to a gene: 13. The CDR3 has 16 residues. The germline V gene has CDR1 SGHTS and CDR2 YDEGEE. CDR3 region: CASSWGGGLGKDTQYF. As DNA, the CDR3 is TGTGCCAGCAGCTGGGGCGGGGGACTCGGGAAGGATACGCAGTATTTT. The full variable domain, with the rest looked up from reference TRBV5-8 and TRBJ2-3, is EAGVTQSPTHLIKTRGQQATLRCSPISGHTSVYWYQQALGLGLQFLLWYDEGEERNRGNFPPRFSGRQFPNYSSELNVNALELEDSALYLCASSWGGGLGKDTQYFGPGTRLTVL.

The J gene is TRBJ2-7, the V gene TRBV2; D is uncertain. This CDR3 contains 10 residues. V was trimmed by 6 bases and J by 7 bases, leaving 7 bases between them. Germline values: CDR1 SNHLY, CDR2 FYNNEI. In DNA, the CDR3 is TGTGCCAGCAGGGTCCGGGAGCAGTACTTC. Protein sequence: CASRVREQYF.

V and J are TRBV12-5 and TRBJ1-5, with 10 bases that match TRBD1. This CDR3 is built from 21 residues. Trimming took 0 bases from V and 0 from J; bases not matched to a gene: 14. The germline V gene has CDR1 LGHNT and CDR2 FRNRAP. DNA of the CDR3: TGTGCTAGTGGTTTGGTACGGGACGGGACAGGGGTCTTCAATAGCAATCAGCCCCAGCATTTT. This codes for CASGLVRDGTGVFNSNQPQHF.

The genes are TRBV18 and TRBJ1-2; possible D gene TRBD1, 5 bases. V shed 0 bases and J shed 4 bases, with 6 bases lying between them. The CDR3 spans 13 residues. Germline V gene sequence: CDR1 KGHSH, CDR2 LQKENI. The CDR3 spells CASSPPDSYGYTF. CDR3 nucleotides: TGTGCCAGCTCACCACCCGACAGCTATGGCTACACCTTC.

The chain employs TRBV11-2 and TRBJ2-5; TRBD2 aligns across 7 bases. CDR1 and CDR2 from the germline V gene are SGHAT and FQNNGV. Losses at the gene ends were 6 bases for V and 9 bases for J; bases not matched to a gene: 7. The CDR3 loop spans 12 amino acids. The CDR3 nucleotides are TGTGCCAGCAGTGGACGGAGCGGGGCCCAGTACTTC. It yields the protein CASSGRSGAQYF.

The CDR3 DNA follows: TGTGCCAGTAGCCGCTTGGGGCAGTATGGCTACACCTTC. Amino acid sequence: CASSRLGQYGYTF. V and J are TRBV19 and TRBJ1-2, with D possibly being TRBD1 (5 bases). V dropped 6 bases and J dropped 5 bases, with 13 bases sitting between them. Germline V gene lookup returns CDR1 LNHDA and CDR2 SQIVND (reference sequence). This CDR3 is built from 13 residues.

The chain uses TRBV6-5 and TRBJ1-4, with D maybe TRBD1 (6 bases). V dropped 7 bases and J dropped 7 bases, with 16 bases sitting between them. The CDR3 has 14 amino acids. Germline assignment: CDR1 MNHEY and CDR2 SVGAGI. The CDR3 DNA reads as TGTGCCAGCACCCCCGGGGGGCAGGGTGAAAAACTGTTTTTT. This sequence encodes CASTPGGQGEKLFF.

The genes are TRBV4-1 and TRBJ2-1; 15 nucleotides match TRBD2. The germline V gene has CDR1 MGHRA and CDR2 YSYEKL. The CDR3 spans 21 residues. The V gene end was trimmed by 5 bases and the J gene end by 1 base; junction bases not matched to a gene: 15. For the CDR3, the DNA is TGCGCCAGCAGCTCCAAAACTCGGGGGACTAGCGGGGGGCCATCCTACAATGAGCAGTTCTTC. Encoded protein: CASSSKTRGTSGGPSYNEQFF.

V and J are TRBV30 and TRBJ1-2, with 9 bases identical to TRBD1. V was clipped by 1 base and J by 1 base; unmatched bases: 7. Per the germline V gene, CDR1 is GTSNPN and CDR2 is SVGIG (reference sequence). CDR3 size: 16 residues. CDR3 bases: TGTGCCTGGAGTGGGAAAGGGACAGGGCATAACTATGGCTACACCTTC. Its translation: CAWSGKGTGHNYGYTF. The whole variable domain, filled in from reference TRBV30 and TRBJ1-2, reads SQTIHQWPATLVQPVGSPLSLECTVEGTSNPNLYWYRQAAGRGLQLLFYSVGIGQISSEVPQNLSASRPQDRQFILSSKKLLLSDSGFYLCAWSGKGTGHNYGYTFGSGTRLTVV.

This chain uses TRBV27 with TRBJ2-1; TRBD1 aligns across 9 bases. The germline CDR1 and CDR2 sequences are MNHEY and SMNVEV (reference sequence). The CDR3 extends over 15 amino acids. J gave up 2 bases and V 6 bases, and 5 bases lay outside the gene matches. CDR3 region: CASSPTGGPYNEQFF. The CDR3 DNA is TGTGCCAGCAGCCCTACAGGGGGCCCCTACAATGAGCAGTTCTTC.

The chain recombines TRBV28 with TRBJ2-1; D might be TRBD1 (5 bases). The V and J ends lost 6 bases and 5 bases respectively, with 23 bases between them. The CDR3 spans 17 residues. Germline lookup yields CDR1 MDHEN and CDR2 SYDVKM. CDR3 protein: CASSNLLHMTRDNEQFF. In DNA, the CDR3 is TGTGCCAGCAGCAACCTTTTACACATGACCAGGGACAATGAGCAGTTCTTC.

The genes are TRBV7-9 and TRBJ1-6; a possible D gene is TRBD1 (6 bases). The CDR3 is 15 amino acids. Between the trimmed V and J ends, which lost 5 bases and 7 bases, there was a span of 15 bases. Per germline, CDR1 SEHNR and CDR2 FQNEAQ (reference sequence). The CDR3 DNA reads as TGTGCCAGCAGCACTGCCGGGACATTAAATTCACCCCTCCACTTT. It translates to CASSTAGTLNSPLHF. Based on the CDR3 plus reference TRBV7-9 and TRBJ1-6, the full variable domain is DTGVSQNPRHKITKRGQNVTFRCDPISEHNRLYWYRQTLGQGPEFLTYFQNEAQLEKSRLLSDRFSAERPKGSFSTLEIQRTEQGDSAMYLCASSTAGTLNSPLHFGNGTRLTVT.

The chain carries TRBV9 and TRBJ2-7; 8 bases are a match to TRBD1. V was clipped by 2 bases and J by 0 bases; unmatched bases: 4. This CDR3 has 15 amino acids. The germline V gene has CDR1 SGDLS and CDR2 YYNGEE. The CDR3 coding sequence is TGTGCCAGCAGCGTGGGGGACAGGAGCTCCTACGAGCAGTACTTC. This sequence encodes CASSVGDRSSYEQYF.

The chain has TRBV6-5 and TRBJ2-1; the match to TRBD1 covers 12 bases. Trimming removed 4 bases from V and 8 bases from J; junction bases left unmatched: 9. The V gene's germline CDR1 is MNHEY and CDR2 SVGAGI. The CDR3 length is 16 residues. This chain's CDR3 is CASSSIWDRGHHEQFF. The CDR3 region has the DNA TGTGCCAGCAGTTCTATCTGGGACAGGGGGCATCATGAGCAGTTCTTC.

The chain uses TRBV9 and TRBJ1-2; 7 nucleotides align to TRBD1. The germline V gene has CDR1 SGDLS and CDR2 YYNGEE. The CDR3 spans 15 residues. After removal of 0 bases from V and 7 bases from J, the junction contained 9 bases not matched to a gene. The CDR3 bases are TGTGCCAGCAGCGTAGAGGGACAGCCAGACGGTGGCTACACCTTC. As protein: CASSVEGQPDGGYTF.

J is TRBJ2-7 and V is TRBV18; 7 bases line up with TRBD1. CDR3 size: 12 residues. The germline V gene has CDR1 KGHSH and CDR2 LQKENI. Trimming at V came to 5 bases and at J to 5 bases, leaving 3 bases not matched to a gene. In DNA form, the CDR3 reads TGTGCCAGCTCAGACGACAGGGACGAGCAGTACTTC. Encoded protein: CASSDDRDEQYF.

The chain has TRBV19 and TRBJ1-2; D is ambiguous. CDR3 length equals 14 residues. V lost 8 bases to trimming and J lost 0 bases, with 13 bases between them. In germline, CDR1 is LNHDA, CDR2 SQIVND (reference sequence). The CDR3 loop reads CASSGSPTNYGYTF. As DNA, the CDR3 is TGTGCCAGTTCCGGGAGCCCCACTAACTATGGCTACACCTTC.